Sequencing of this TCR beta chain was carried out in a study of neoadjuvant anti-PD-1 for oral cavity cancer. Generated by immunoSEQ multiplex PCR, the TCRdb table keeps only in-frame clones and is missing some. The sample carries 60,000 to 80,000 clones, approximately 80% recorded once. Unmatched junction bases numbered 8, after V lost 5 bases and J lost 4 bases. CDR3 size: 15 residues. From germline, CDR1 is MRHNA and CDR2 SNTAGT. This clone was seen just once. This TCR was recovered from a person between 35 and 79 years old with oral cavity squamous cell carcinoma. The sequenced sample was PBMCs, obtained before nivolumab (anti-PD-1) treatment. The rearrangement links TRBV6-4 to TRBJ2-3, with 8 positions matching TRBD1. The CDR3 here is CASSKERTGSDTQYF. In DNA, the CDR3 is TGTGCCAGCAGTAAGGAAAGGACAGGGTCAGATACGCAGTATTTT.